One sample yielded the 3 T cell receptor beta chains listed below, sequenced in a study of shared clonotypes between healthy human individuals. This table comes from immunoSEQ multiplex PCR, and its TCRdb copy is limited to in-frame clones, with some not included. The sample has millions of clones, 85% to 95% seen once. Sequencing used naive CD4+ T cells sorted from blood. Subset: CD45RA+ positively selected. The receptors derive from a man younger than 35 in good health.

The rearrangement uses TRBV20-1 and TRBJ2-7, with 7 bases matching TRBD1. The CDR3 spans 11 residues. Germline-derived CDR1 and CDR2 are DFQATT and SNEGSKA (reference sequence). Losses at the gene ends were 4 bases for V and 6 bases for J; bases not matched to a gene: 3. The CDR3 sequence is CSAKTGSEQYF. CDR3 coding DNA: TGCAGTGCTAAGACAGGGAGCGAGCAGTACTTC.

As DNA, the CDR3 is TGTGCCTGGAGTGTCAACGACAGGGCTGAAGCTTTCTTT. Its protein is CAWSVNDRAEAFF. This chain links TRBV30 with TRBJ1-1; 7 bases align to TRBD1. Germline V gene sequence: CDR1 GTSNPN, CDR2 SVGIG (reference sequence). V trimming: 0 bases; J trimming: 6 bases; junction bases outside the gene matches: 4. The CDR3 totals 13 residues.

The V and J genes are TRBV6-5 and TRBJ1-2; possibly TRBD1 for D (6 bases). Deletions cut 2 bases from V and 6 bases from J, with 13 bases between. The CDR3 covers 14 residues. Per germline, CDR1 MNHEY and CDR2 SVGAGI. The CDR3 sequence is CASSYSAGADGYTF. The CDR3 DNA follows: TGTGCCAGCAGTTACAGCGCAGGGGCGGATGGCTACACCTTC.